The 9 T cell receptor beta chains given below trace back to one sample, sequenced in a study of Graves' ophthalmopathy and Graves' hyperthyroidism. Using RNA transcripts, the TCR beta CDR3 regions were amplified. The library came from an HTBI-primed first-round RT-PCR and a second-round multiplex PCR. TCRdb ran MiXCR on the multiplex PCR reads and lists one entry per CDR3 protein. The table lists hundreds of thousands of distinct CDR3 sequences, over 40% of them singletons. Specimen: peripheral blood. The origin of the receptors is an adult man with Graves' ophthalmopathy.

The sample holds many counts of this clonotype. The V call is TRBV24-1, the J call TRBJ2-5; tentative D call: TRBD1 (5 bases). This CDR3 spans 16 amino acids. V was trimmed by 2 bases and J by 2 bases, leaving 14 bases between them. Germline V lookup: CDR1 KGHDR, CDR2 SFDVKD. Written as DNA, the CDR3 is TGTGCCACCAGTGATTCGACAGTACAACCACAAGAGACCCAGTACTTC. Translation: CATSDSTVQPQETQYF.

This clonotype was seen many times. The chain combines TRBV7-9 with TRBJ1-6; D gene ambiguous. The V end was cut by 2 bases, the J end by 8 bases, with 7 bases between. The CDR3 spans 13 residues. The germline V gene has CDR1 SEHNR and CDR2 FQNEAQ (reference sequence). CDR3 sequence: CASSLKTDSPLHF. As DNA, the CDR3 is TGTGCCAGCAGCTTAAAAACGGATTCACCCCTCCACTTT.

This clonotype was seen repeatedly, ten times or more. This sequence joins TRBV29-1 and TRBJ2-2; 10 bases agree with TRBD1. J gave up 3 bases and V 4 bases, and 2 bases lay outside the gene matches. The CDR3 totals 14 residues. In germline, CDR1 is SQVTM, CDR2 ANQGSEA. CDR3 nucleotides: TGCAGCGTTGGAGGGACAGGGGACACCGGGGAGCTGTTTTTT. As protein: CSVGGTGDTGELFF.

To note about this clonotype: One junction end disagrees with the germline gene, perhaps due to a read error. The genes are TRBV29-1 and TRBJ1-2; 7 positions match TRBD1. This CDR3 region has 17 residues. Germline V gene sequence: CDR1 SQVTM, CDR2 ANQGSEA. The CDR3 spells CSVELGTENFLNYGCTF. Here the CDR3 DNA reads TGCAGCGTTGAACTAGGGACAGAAAATTTCCTTAACTATGGCTGCACCTTC.

This clonotype showed up many times. J is TRBJ1-5 and V is TRBV7-8, with D tentatively TRBD1 (5 bases). This CDR3 region has 18 residues. Trimming removed 6 bases from V and 0 bases from J, with 21 bases in between. CDR1 is SGHVS, CDR2 FQNEAQ, per germline. This CDR3 reads CASRQAGAETYSNQPQHF. CDR3 nucleotides: TGTGCCAGCAGACAGGCCGGGGCAGAAACGTATAGCAATCAGCCCCAGCATTTT.

The chain carries TRBV12-5 and TRBJ2-7, with D possibly TRBD1 on 6 matching bases. The J call may be wrong; the DNA end is better matched by TRBJ2-1. Germline V gene data show CDR1 as LGHNT and CDR2 as FRNRAP. CDR3 length: 13 amino acids. Written as DNA, the CDR3 is TGTGCCAGCAGGGGCGACTCCTACAATGAGCAGTTCTTC. It is translated as CASRGDSYNEQFF.

The sample holds many counts of this clonotype. This chain uses TRBV29-1 with TRBJ1-1, with a tentative D call TRBD1 (6 bases). Germline loops: CDR1 SQVTM, CDR2 ANQGSEA. The V end was cut by 0 bases, the J end by 3 bases, with 8 bases between. The CDR3 contains 13 residues. The CDR3 loop reads CSVEEGGYTEAFF. DNA for the CDR3: TGCAGCGTTGAAGAAGGGGGATACACTGAAGCTTTCTTT.

This clonotype has just a few counts. The rearrangement joins TRBV2 to TRBJ1-2; 9 positions match TRBD1. Germline V gives CDR1 SNHLY, CDR2 FYNNEI. V lost 6 bases and J lost 0; bases outside the gene matches: 8. This CDR3 spans 16 amino acids. CDR3 coding DNA: TGTGCCAGCAGAAAAACAGGGGGCCGAGCTAACTATGGCTACACCTTC. It yields the protein CASRKTGGRANYGYTF.

This clonotype was detected ten times or more. The chain has TRBV4-3 and TRBJ1-4; TRBD1 is a possible D gene (5 bases). The ends were cut back, 1 base at V and 6 bases at J, with 12 bases in the middle. CDR1 and CDR2 (germline): LGHNA, YSLEER. The CDR3 sequence is 15 residues long. CDR3 sequence: CASSQGLGGHEKLFF. CDR3 bases: TGCGCCAGCAGCCAAGGACTGGGGGGACATGAAAAACTGTTTTTT.